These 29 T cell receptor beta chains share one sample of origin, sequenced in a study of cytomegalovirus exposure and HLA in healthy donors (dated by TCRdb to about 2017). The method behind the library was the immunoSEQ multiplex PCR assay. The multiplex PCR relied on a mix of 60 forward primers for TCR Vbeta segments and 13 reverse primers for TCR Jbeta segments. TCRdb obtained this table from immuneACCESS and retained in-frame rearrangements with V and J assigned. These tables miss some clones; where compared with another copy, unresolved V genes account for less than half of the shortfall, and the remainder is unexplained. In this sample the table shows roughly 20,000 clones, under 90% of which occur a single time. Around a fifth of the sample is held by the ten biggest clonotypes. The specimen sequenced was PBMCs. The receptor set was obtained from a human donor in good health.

The CDR3 spells CASSVASTGSTDTQYF. For the CDR3, the DNA is TGTGCCAGCAGCGTAGCCTCGACGGGGAGCACAGATACGCAGTATTTT. V is TRBV9 and J is TRBJ2-3, with D possibly TRBD2 on 5 matching bases. V gave up 0 bases and J gave up 0 bases, with 11 bases separating them. This CDR3 has 16 residues. Per germline, CDR1 SGDLS and CDR2 YYNGEE.

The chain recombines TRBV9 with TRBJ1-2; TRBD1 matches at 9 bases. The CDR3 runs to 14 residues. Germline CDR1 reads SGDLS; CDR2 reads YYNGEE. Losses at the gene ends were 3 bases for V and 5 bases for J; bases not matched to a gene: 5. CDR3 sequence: CASSAGTGLYGYTF. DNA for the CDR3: TGTGCCAGCAGCGCCGGGACAGGGCTATATGGCTACACCTTC. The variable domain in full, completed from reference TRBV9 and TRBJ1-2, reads DSGVTQTPKHLITATGQRVTLRCSPRSGDLSVYWYQQSLDQGLQFLIQYYNGEERAKGNILERFSAQQFPDLHSELNLSSLELGDSALYFCASSAGTGLYGYTFGSGTRLTVV.

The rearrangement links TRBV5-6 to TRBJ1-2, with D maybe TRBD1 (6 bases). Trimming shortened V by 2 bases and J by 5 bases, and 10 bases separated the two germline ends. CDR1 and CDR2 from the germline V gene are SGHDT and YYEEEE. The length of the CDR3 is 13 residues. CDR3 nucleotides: TGTGCCAGCAGCTTAGGACAGCCTTATGGCTACACCTTC. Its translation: CASSLGQPYGYTF.

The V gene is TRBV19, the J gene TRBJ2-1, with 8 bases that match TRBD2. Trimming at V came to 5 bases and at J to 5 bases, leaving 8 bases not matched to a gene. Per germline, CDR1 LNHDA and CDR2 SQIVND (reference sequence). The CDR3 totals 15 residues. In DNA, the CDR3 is TGTGCCAGTAGTGTCCCGGGAGGGCGAAACAATGAGCAGTTCTTC. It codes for CASSVPGGRNNEQFF.

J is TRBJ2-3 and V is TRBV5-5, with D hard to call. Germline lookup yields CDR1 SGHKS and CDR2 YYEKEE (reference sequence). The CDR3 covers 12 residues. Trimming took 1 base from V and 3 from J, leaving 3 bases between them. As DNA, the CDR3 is TGTGCCAGCAGCTTGCAAACAGATACGCAGTATTTT. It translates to CASSLQTDTQYF. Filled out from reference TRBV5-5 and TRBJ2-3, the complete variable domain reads DAGVTQSPTHLIKTRGQQVTLRCSPISGHKSVSWYQQVLGQGPQFIFQYYEKEERGRGNFPDRFSARQFPNYSSELNVNALLLGDSALYLCASSLQTDTQYFGPGTRLTVL.

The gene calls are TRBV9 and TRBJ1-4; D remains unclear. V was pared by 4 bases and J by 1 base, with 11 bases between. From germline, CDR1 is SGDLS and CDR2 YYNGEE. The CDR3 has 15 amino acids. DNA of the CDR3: TGTGCCAGCAGCACCGCGGGCGGAACTAATGAAAAACTGTTTTTT. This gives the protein CASSTAGGTNEKLFF.

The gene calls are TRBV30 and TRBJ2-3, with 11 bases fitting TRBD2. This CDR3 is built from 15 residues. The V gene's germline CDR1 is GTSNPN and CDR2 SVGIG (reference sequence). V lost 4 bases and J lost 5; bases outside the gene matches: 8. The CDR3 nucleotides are TGTGCCTGGACAGCAGGTGGACTAGCGGGAGATACGCAGTATTTT. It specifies CAWTAGGLAGDTQYF.

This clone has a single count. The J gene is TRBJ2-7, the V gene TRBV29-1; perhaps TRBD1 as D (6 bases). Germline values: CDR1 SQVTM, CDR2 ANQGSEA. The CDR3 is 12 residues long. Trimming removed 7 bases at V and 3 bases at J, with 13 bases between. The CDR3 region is CSAAQGSYEQYF. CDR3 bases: TGCAGCGCCGCACAGGGCAGCTACGAGCAGTACTTC.

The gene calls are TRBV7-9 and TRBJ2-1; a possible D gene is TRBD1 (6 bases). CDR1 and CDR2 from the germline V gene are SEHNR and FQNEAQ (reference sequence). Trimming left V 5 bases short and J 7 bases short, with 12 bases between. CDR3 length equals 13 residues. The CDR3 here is CASSAGQFNEQFF. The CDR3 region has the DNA TGTGCCAGCAGCGCCGGACAGTTTAATGAGCAGTTCTTC.

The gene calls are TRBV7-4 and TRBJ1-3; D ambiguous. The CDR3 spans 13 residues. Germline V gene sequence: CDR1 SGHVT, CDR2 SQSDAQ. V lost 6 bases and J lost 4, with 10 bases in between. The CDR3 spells CASSHRRGNTIYF. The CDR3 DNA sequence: TGTGCCAGCAGTCACCGCAGAGGAAACACCATATATTTT.

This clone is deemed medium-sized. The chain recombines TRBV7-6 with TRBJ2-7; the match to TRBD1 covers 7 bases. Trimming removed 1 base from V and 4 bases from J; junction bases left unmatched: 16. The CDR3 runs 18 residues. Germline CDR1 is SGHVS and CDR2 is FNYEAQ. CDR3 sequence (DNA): TGTGCCAGCAGCTTAGTGCGGGCCAGACAGGGTTCTTCGTACGAGCAGTACTTC. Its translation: CASSLVRARQGSSYEQYF.

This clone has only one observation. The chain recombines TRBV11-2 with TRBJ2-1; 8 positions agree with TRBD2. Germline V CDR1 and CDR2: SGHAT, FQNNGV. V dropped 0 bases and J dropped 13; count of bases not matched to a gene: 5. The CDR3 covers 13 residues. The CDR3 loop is CASSLDQLAAQFF. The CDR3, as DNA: TGTGCCAGCAGCTTAGATCAACTAGCGGCTCAGTTCTTC.

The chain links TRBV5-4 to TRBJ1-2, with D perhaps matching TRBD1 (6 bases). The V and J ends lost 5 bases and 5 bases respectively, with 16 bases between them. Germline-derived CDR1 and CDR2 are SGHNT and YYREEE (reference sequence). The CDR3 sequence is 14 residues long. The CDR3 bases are TGTGCCAGCAGTGAGACCAACAGGGAATATGGCTACACCTTC. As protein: CASSETNREYGYTF. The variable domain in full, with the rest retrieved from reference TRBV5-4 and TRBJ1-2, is ETGVTQSPTHLIKTRGQQVTLRCSSQSGHNTVSWYQQALGQGPQFIFQYYREEENGRGNFPPRFSGLQFPNYSSELNVNALELDDSALYLCASSETNREYGYTFGSGTRLTVV.

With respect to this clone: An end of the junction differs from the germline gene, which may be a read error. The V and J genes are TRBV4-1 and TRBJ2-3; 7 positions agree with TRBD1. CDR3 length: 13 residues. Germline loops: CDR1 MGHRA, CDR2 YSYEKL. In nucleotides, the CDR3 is TGCGCCAGCAGCCCCGCGCGGACAGGTACGCAGTATTTT. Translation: CASSPARTGTQYF.

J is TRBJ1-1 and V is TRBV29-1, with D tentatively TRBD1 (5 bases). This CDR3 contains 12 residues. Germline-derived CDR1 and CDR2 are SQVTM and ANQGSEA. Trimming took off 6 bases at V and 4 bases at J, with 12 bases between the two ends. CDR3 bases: TGCAGCGTAAGACCGGGGGGCACTGAAGCTTTCTTT. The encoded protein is CSVRPGGTEAFF.

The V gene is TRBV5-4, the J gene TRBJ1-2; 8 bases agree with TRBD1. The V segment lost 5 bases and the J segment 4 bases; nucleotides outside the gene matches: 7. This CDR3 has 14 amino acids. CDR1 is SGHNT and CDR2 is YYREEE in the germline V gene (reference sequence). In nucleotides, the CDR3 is TGTGCCAGCAGTCCTCCGACAGGGGTCTATGGCTACACCTTC. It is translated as CASSPPTGVYGYTF.

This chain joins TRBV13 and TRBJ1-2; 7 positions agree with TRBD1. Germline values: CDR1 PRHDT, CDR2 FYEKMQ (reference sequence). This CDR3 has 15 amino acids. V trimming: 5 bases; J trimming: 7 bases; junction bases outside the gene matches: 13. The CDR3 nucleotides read TGTGCCAGCAGCCTGGAGGGACAGAGATCCGTTGGCTACACCTTC. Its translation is CASSLEGQRSVGYTF.

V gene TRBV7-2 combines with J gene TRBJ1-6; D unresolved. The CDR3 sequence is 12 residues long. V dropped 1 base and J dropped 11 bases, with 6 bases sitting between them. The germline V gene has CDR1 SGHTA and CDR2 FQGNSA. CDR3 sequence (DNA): TGTGCCAGCAGCTTAGTTGGCCCACCCCTCCACTTT. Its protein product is CASSLVGPPLHF.

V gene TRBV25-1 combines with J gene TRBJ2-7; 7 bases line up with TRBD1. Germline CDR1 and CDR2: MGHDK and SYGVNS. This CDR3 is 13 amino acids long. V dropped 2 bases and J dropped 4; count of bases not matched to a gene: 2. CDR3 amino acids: CASSETGEYEQYF. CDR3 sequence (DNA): TGTGCCAGCAGTGAAACAGGGGAATACGAGCAGTACTTC.

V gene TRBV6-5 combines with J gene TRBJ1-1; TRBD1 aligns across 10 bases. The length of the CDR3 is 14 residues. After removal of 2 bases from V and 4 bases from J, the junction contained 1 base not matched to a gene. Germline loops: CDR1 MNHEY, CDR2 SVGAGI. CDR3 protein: CASSYGQGGTEAFF. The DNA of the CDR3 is TGTGCCAGCAGTTACGGACAGGGGGGCACTGAAGCTTTCTTT.

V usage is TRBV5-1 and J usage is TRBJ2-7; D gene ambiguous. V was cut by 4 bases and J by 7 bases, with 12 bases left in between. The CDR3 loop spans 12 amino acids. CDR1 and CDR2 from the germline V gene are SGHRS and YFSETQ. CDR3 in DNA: TGCGCCAGCAGCACGGTACGAGGTGAGCAGTACTTC. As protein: CASSTVRGEQYF.

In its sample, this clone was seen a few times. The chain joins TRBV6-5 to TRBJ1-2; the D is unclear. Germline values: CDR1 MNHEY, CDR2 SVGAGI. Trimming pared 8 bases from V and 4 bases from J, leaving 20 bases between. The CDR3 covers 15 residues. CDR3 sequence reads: CASHTREGWPYGYTF. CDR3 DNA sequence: TGTGCCAGCCATACCCGGGAGGGATGGCCCTATGGCTACACCTTC.

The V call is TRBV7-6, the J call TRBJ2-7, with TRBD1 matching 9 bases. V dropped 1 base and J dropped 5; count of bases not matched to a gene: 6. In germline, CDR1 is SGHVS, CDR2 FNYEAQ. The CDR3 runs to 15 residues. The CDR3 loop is CASSLVAGTGNEQYF. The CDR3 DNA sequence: TGTGCCAGCAGCTTAGTGGCCGGGACAGGGAACGAGCAGTACTTC.

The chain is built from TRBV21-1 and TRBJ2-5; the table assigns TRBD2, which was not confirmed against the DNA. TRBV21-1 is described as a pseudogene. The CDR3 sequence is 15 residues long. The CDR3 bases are TGTGCCAGCCAGGTTGGCCTAGCGGGAGGGGAGACCCAGTACTTC. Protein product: CASQVGLAGGETQYF.

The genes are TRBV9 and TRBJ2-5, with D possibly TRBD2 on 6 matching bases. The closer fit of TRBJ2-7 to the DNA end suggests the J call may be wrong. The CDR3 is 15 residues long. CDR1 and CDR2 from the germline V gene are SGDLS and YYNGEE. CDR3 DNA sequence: TGTGCCAGCAGCGTAGGCCCTAGCGCACCCTACGAGCAGTACTTC. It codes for CASSVGPSAPYEQYF.

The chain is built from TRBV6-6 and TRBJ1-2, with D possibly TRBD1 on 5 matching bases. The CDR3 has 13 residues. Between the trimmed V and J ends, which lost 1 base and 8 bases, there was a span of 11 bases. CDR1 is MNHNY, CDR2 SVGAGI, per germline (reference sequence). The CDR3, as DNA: TGTGCCAGCAGTTACTATAGGGGAGGGGGCTACACCTTC. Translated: CASSYYRGGGYTF.

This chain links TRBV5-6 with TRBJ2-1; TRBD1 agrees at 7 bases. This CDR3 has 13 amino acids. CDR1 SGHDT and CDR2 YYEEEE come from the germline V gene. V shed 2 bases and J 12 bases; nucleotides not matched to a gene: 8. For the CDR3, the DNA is TGTGCCAGCAGCTTCCCTGGACAGGATGGGCAGTTCTTC. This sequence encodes CASSFPGQDGQFF.

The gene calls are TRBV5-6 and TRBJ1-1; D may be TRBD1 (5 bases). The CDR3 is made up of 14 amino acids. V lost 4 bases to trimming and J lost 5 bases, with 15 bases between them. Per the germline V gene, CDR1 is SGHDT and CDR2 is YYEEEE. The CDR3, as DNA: TGTGCCAGCAGCCTACGGGCCCAGGGAACTGAAGCTTTCTTT. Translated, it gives CASSLRAQGTEAFF.

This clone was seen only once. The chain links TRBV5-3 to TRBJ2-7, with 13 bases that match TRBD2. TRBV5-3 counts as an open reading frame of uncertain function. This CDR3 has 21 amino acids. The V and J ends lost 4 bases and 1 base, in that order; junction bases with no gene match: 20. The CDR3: CARSPPRTSGRLRERSYEQYF. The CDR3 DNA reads TGTGCCAGAAGCCCGCCCCGGACTAGCGGGAGACTAAGGGAGCGGTCCTACGAGCAGTACTTC.